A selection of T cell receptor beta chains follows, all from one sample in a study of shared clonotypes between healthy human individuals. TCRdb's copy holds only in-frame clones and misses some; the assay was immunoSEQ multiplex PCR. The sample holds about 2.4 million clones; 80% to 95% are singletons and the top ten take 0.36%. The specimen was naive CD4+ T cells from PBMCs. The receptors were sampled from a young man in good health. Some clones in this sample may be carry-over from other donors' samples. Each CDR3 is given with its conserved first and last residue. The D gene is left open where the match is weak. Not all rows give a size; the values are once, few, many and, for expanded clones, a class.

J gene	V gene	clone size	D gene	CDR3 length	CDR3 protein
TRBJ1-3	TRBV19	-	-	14	CASTTGTSGNTIYF
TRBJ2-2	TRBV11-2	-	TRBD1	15	CASSAGTANTGELFF
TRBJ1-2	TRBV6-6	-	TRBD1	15	CASSYSGTGKYGYTF
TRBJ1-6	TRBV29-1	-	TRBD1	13	CSVAQGRGSPLHF
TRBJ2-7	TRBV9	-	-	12	CASSVPAYEQYF
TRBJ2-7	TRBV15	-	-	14	CATSRVGATYEQYF
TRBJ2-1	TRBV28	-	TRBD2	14	CASHSGSSYNEQFF
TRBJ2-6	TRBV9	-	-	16	CASSPRTPSGANVLTF
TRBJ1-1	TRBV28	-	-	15	CASSLLDRSNTEAFF
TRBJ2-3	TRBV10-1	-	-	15	CASSEWSPSTDTQYF
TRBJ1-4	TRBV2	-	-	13	CASREQVNEKLFF
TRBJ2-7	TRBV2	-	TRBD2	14	CASSGRAGVHEQYF
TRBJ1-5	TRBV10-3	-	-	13	CAIQRTSDQPQHF
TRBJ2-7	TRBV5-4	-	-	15	CASSQSLADTYEQYF
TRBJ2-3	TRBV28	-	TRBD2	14	CASGAGGGTDTQYF
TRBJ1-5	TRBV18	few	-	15	CASSPGQGGNQPQHF
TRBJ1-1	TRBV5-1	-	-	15	CASSLYQGPNTEAFF
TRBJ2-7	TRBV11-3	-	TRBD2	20	CASSPRPPFSGRSSSYEQYF
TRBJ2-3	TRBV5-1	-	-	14	CASSAGTLDDTQYF
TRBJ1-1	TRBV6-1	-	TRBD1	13	CATPRTGDTEAFF
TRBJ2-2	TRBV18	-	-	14	CASSIAGNTGELFF
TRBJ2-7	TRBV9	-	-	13	CASSADRPYEQYF
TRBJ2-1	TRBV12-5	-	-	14	CASGFSDSYNEQFF
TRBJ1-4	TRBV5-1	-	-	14	CASSLGEGNEKLFF
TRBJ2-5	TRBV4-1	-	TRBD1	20	CASSLRPGGSDRGGQETQYF
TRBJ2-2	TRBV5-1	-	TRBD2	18	CASSPGTSGLSNTGELFF
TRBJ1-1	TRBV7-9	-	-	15	CASSGTRGGNTEAFF
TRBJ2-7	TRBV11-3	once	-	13	CASSPAVGYEQYF
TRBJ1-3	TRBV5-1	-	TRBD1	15	CASSAGQPSGNTIYF
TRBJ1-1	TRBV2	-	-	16	CASSLRPPGMNTEAFF
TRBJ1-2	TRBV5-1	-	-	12	CASSLDAGGYTF
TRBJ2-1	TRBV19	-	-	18	CASSIAPSGGRTYNEQFF
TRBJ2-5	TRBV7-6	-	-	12	CASTPSSETQYF
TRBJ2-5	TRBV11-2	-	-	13	CASSLAPQETQYF
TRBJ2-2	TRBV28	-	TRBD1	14	CASWDRGNTGELFF
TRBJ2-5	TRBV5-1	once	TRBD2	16	CASSSGTSGAQETQYF
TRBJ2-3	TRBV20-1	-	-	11	CSALSVDTQYF
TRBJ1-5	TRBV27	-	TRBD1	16	CASSSLTGGFNQPQHF
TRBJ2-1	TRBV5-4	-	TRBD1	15	CASSFRTGAYNEQFF
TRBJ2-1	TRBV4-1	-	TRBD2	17	CASSQDMGTSGLNEQFF
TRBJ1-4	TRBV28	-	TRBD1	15	CASSWDRGQGEKLFF
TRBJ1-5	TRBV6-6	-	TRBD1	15	CASSYPGQGGQPQHF
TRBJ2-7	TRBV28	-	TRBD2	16	CASSLYLAGILHEQYF
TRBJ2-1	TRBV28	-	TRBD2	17	CASSFRLAGNSYNEQFF
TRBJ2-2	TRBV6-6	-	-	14	CASWGSLGTGELFF
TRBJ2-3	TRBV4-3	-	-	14	CASSHAEYTDTQYF
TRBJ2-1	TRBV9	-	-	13	CASSRYSYNEQFF
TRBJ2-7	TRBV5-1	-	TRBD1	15	CASRTRGTAVYEQYF
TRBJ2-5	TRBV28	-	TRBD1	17	CASSLGLGTGGQETQYF
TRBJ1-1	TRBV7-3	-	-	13	CASSLTMNTEAFF
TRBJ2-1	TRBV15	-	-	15	CATSRNLQGPGEQFF
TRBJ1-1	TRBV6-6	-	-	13	CASIKGENTEAFF